This T cell receptor beta chain was captured in a study of blood T cells in healthy people across ages. On the study more broadly: T cells yielded about one barcoded beta molecule per two cells through template switching.

Extraction of total RNA produced a minimum of 5 micrograms from each sample. Germline-derived CDR1 and CDR2 are DFQATT and SNEGSKA (reference sequence). With 6 bases clipped from V and 4 bases from J, the junction kept 2 bases outside the gene matches. The CDR3 sequence is 12 residues long. This clonotype was seen many times. No antigen is known for it. Primed by a sample-barcoded 5' primer and a J-beta primer mix, a second PCR proceeded for 7 to 11 cycles. TCRdb passed the 5' RACE reads through MiXCR, listing each CDR3 protein once. In the table there are about 1.8 million distinct CDR3 sequences, roughly 52% of which are singletons. Overall study results and limits: More naive CD4+ cells and higher diversity marked long-lived donors relative to aged donors. For the donors, CMV status was unknown and possibly confounded expanded clonotype changes.

This receptor was identified in a woman aged 35 to 49 in good health. The chain is built from TRBV20-1 and TRBJ2-5; the match to TRBD1 covers 10 bases. Sequenced input: blood. The CDR3: CSARDRGETQYF. CDR3 nucleotides: TGCAGTGCGAGGGACAGGGGAGAGACCCAGTACTTC.